The T cell receptor beta chain under discussion was sequenced for a study of cytomegalovirus exposure and HLA in healthy donors. Points from the study as a whole: In a later analysis, DRB1 alleles had the most associated TCRs; HLA-C alleles the fewest. The study designated about 180 TCR beta chains cytomegalovirus-associated. The CMV antigen specificity of a few CMV-associated chains was confirmed through in vitro analysis.

Of note for this clone: The antigen is unknown.

The V end lost 0 bases, the J end lost 9 bases, and 9 bases lay between the germline ends. This CDR3 is 13 amino acids long. CDR1 SGHTA and CDR2 FQGTGA come from the germline V gene. It was with 60 Vbeta and 13 Jbeta primers that the PCR ran. In the study's own analysis: In a later analysis, of 80 million to 90 million unique beta chains, around 11 million appeared in at least two donors. TCRdb keeps only in-frame clones here, not all; method: immunoSEQ multiplex PCR. V and J calls and clone size are copied from that table; D and trimming were computed from the DNA. The sample includes about 240,000 clones, 75% to 85% of them seen just once.

Source material: PBMCs. This TCR derives from a woman aged 60-75 years in good health and CMV-seropositive. The V and J genes are TRBV7-3 and TRBJ2-1; D possibly corresponds to TRBD1 (6 bases). CDR3 region: CASSLTLQGEQFF. The CDR3 nucleotides read TGTGCCAGCAGCTTAACGTTACAGGGTGAGCAGTTCTTC. Filled out from reference TRBV7-3 and TRBJ2-1, the complete variable domain reads GAGVSQTPSNKVTEKGKYVELRCDPISGHTALYWYRQSLGQGPEFLIYFQGTGAADDSGLPNDRFFAVRPEGSVSTLKIQRTERGDSAVYLCASSLTLQGEQFFGPGTRLTVL.